This paragraph covers one TCR beta chain sequence. CDR3 length: 14 residues. Germline V gene lookup returns CDR1 SGHNT and CDR2 YYREEE (reference sequence). Trimming left V 0 bases short and J 3 bases short, with 9 bases between. Sequencing was performed with immunoSEQ multiplex PCR; in TCRdb, only in-frame clones are kept and a portion is missing. The sample lists around 50,000 clones; approximately 95% were seen once. The chain has TRBV5-4 and TRBJ1-2, with D hard to call. Sequenced sample: PBMCs. This sequence originates from a man aged 40-55 years with rheumatoid arthritis. The CDR3 sequence: CASSLGLGDYGYTF. For the CDR3, the DNA is TGTGCCAGCAGCTTGGGCCTGGGTGACTATGGCTACACCTTC.